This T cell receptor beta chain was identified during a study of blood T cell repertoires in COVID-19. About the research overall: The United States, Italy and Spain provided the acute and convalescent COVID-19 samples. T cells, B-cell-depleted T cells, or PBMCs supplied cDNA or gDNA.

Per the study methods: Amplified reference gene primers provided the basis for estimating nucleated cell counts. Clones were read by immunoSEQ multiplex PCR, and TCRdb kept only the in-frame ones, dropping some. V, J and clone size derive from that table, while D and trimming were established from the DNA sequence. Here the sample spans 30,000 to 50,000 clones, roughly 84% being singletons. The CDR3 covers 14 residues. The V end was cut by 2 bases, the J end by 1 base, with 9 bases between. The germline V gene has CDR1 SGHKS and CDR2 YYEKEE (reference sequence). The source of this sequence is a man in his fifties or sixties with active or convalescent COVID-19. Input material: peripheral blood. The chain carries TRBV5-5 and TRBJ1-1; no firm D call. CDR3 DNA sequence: TGTGCCAGCAGCTTTAATCGGGGGAACACTGAAGCTTTCTTT. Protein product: CASSFNRGNTEAFF.